These 15 T cell receptor beta chains were sequenced from one sample in a study of regulatory T cells in long-lasting Graves disease. To make TCR beta libraries, researchers used iRepertoire HTBI primers and Arm-PCR of CDR3 regions. One entry per CDR3 protein results from TCRdb running MiXCR on the multiplex PCR reads. The data contain roughly 490,000 distinct CDR3 sequences, approximately 22% of them seen just once; the ten biggest clones take up roughly 13%. Sample time point: persistent/refractory GD, antithyroid drugs over 5 years with positive TRAb. PBMC RNA served as the TCR library source. The material was peripheral blood mononuclear cells (PBMCs), obtained when the disease was refractory, from a patient treated with antithyroid drugs. Receptor source: a female donor with Graves disease.

This chain joins TRBV5-1 and TRBJ2-4; D remains ambiguous. V lost 0 bases and J 13 bases, leaving 11 bases between the germline ends. Looked up from germline, CDR1 is SGHRS and CDR2 is YFSETQ. The CDR3 is 12 residues long. The DNA for the CDR3 is TGCGCCAGCAGCTTGGATTCGGCCCTCCAGTACTTC. Translation gives CASSLDSALQYF.

This clonotype was seen a handful of times. This chain links TRBV7-9 with TRBJ1-2; TRBD1 might be the D (6 bases). The V gene lost 0 bases and the J gene lost 7 bases, with 18 bases spanning the gap. Germline CDR1 reads SEHNR; CDR2 reads FQNEAQ (reference sequence). The CDR3 runs 16 residues. The CDR3 here is CASSLARAGAAGGYTF. The CDR3, as DNA: TGTGCCAGCAGCTTAGCCCGAGCAGGGGCCGCCGGTGGCTACACCTTC.

V and J are TRBV10-3 and TRBJ2-6; no clear D. The CDR3 covers 20 residues. Germline V gene lookup returns CDR1 ENHRY and CDR2 SYGVKD. V lost 4 bases, J lost 3 bases, and 25 bases lay in between. The CDR3 is CAISGRRAGTPALGANVLTF. CDR3 bases: TGTGCCATCAGTGGGCGACGGGCCGGAACCCCAGCCCTTGGGGCCAACGTCCTGACTTTC.

Turning to this clonotype: This clone may be a read error of a much larger clone one base away. The chain employs TRBV6-8 and TRBJ2-7; D unresolved. Germline assignment: CDR1 MNHGY and CDR2 SAAAGT. This CDR3 spans 12 amino acids. The CDR3 spells CTSTRPSYEQYF. CDR3 in DNA: TGTACCAGCACCAGACCGTCCTACGAGCAGTACTTC.

This clonotype was counted ten times or more. This chain uses TRBV7-2 with TRBJ2-5, with 7 bases identical to TRBD1. Germline CDR1 SGHTA, CDR2 FQGNSA. The CDR3 spans 14 residues. V lost 4 bases, J lost 4 bases, and 6 bases stayed unmatched. The CDR3 DNA follows: TGTGCCAGCAGCTCGCCGACAGGGTCAGAGACCCAGTACTTC. Its protein is CASSSPTGSETQYF.

V usage is TRBV25-1 and J usage is TRBJ2-7; tentatively, D is TRBD1 or TRBD2 (5 bases each). The ends were cut back, 1 base at V and 3 bases at J, with 16 bases in the middle. Germline lookup yields CDR1 MGHDK and CDR2 SYGVNS. The CDR3 totals 16 residues. CDR3 sequence (DNA): TGTGCCAGCAGTGAATTCGGGGACCCGGGTGGCTACGAGCAGTACTTC. Amino acids: CASSEFGDPGGYEQYF.

The chain combines TRBV7-2 with TRBJ2-1; D possibly corresponds to TRBD2 (5 bases). Germline V gene data show CDR1 as SGHTA and CDR2 as FQGNSA. Deletions cut 8 bases from V and 8 bases from J, with 13 bases between. This CDR3 is 12 amino acids long. The CDR3 DNA is TGTGCCAGCTGGACGGGGTGGGATGAGCAGTTCTTC. Amino acid sequence: CASWTGWDEQFF.

This clonotype was recorded at least ten times. The V call is TRBV6-1, the J call TRBJ1-1; no firm D call. This CDR3 is built from 12 residues. CDR1 is MNHNS, CDR2 SASEGT, per germline. V gave up 4 bases and J gave up 1 base, with 4 bases separating them. The CDR3 sequence: CASSGQNTEAFF. CDR3 nucleotide sequence: TGTGCCAGCAGTGGTCAGAACACTGAAGCTTTCTTT.

The J gene is TRBJ2-5, the V gene TRBV19, with 10 bases matching TRBD1. V shed 4 bases, J shed 4 bases, and the junction held 6 bases outside the gene matches. Germline CDR1 reads LNHDA; CDR2 reads SQIVND (reference sequence). CDR3 length equals 15 residues. CDR3: CASSTDRGRGETQYF. The DNA for the CDR3 is TGTGCCAGTAGTACAGACAGGGGGCGAGGAGAGACCCAGTACTTC.

This clonotype was detected only a few times. The chain links TRBV12-3 or TRBV12-4 to TRBJ2-1, with D unresolved. Trimming cost V 3 bases and J 7 bases, with 10 bases left between them. This CDR3 has 13 amino acids. CDR3 sequence: CASSFPLVNEQFF. As DNA, the CDR3 is TGTGCCAGCAGTTTTCCACTGGTGAATGAGCAGTTCTTC.

The chain is built from TRBV10-3 and TRBJ1-3; D is perhaps TRBD1 (5 bases). CDR1 and CDR2 from the germline V gene are ENHRY and SYGVKD. V lost 6 bases to trimming and J lost 6 bases, with 30 bases between them. The CDR3 sequence is 19 residues long. The CDR3, as DNA: TGTGCCATCAGGCCAAACCTGCTAGGTTCGCAGGGAAGGTTAAACACCATATATTTT. Translating it yields CAIRPNLLGSQGRLNTIYF.

The chain has TRBV30 and TRBJ1-2; no definite D call. CDR1 is GTSNPN and CDR2 is SVGIG in the germline V gene (reference sequence). The CDR3 runs to 16 residues. The V end lost 3 bases, the J end lost 0 bases, and 17 bases lay between the germline ends. Here the CDR3 DNA reads TGTGCCTGGAGCACCGGAGGGAGAGGGCCTAACTATGGCTACACCTTC. Its protein product is CAWSTGGRGPNYGYTF.

The J gene is TRBJ2-4, the V gene TRBV6-1; the D gene is possibly TRBD2 (7 bases). The CDR3 has 16 amino acids. Looked up from germline, CDR1 is MNHNS and CDR2 is SASEGT. Between the trimmed V and J ends, which lost 7 bases and 7 bases, there was a span of 23 bases. Written as DNA, the CDR3 is TGTGCCAGCACCAGATCCTTTTGGGGGGGCGAGAACATTCAGTACTTC. It translates to CASTRSFWGGENIQYF.

This clonotype was picked up many times. The gene calls are TRBV12-3 or TRBV12-4 and TRBJ2-7; possibly TRBD1 or TRBD2 for D (7 bases each). The V end lost 6 bases, the J end lost 0 bases, and 18 bases lay between the germline ends. The CDR3 contains 16 residues. The CDR3 nucleotides are TGTGCCAGCAGCAGCATGGACAGGACTAGCTCCTACGAGCAGTACTTC. Amino acids: CASSSMDRTSSYEQYF.

This chain connects TRBV3-1 to TRBJ2-3; 12 bases match TRBD2. After removal of 4 bases from V and 4 bases from J, the junction contained 3 bases not matched to a gene. Germline V gene data show CDR1 as LGHDT and CDR2 as YNNKEL (reference sequence). This CDR3 spans 15 amino acids. As DNA, the CDR3 is TGTGCCAGCAGCCCGACTAGCGGGGGTCCAGATACGCAGTATTTT. It translates to CASSPTSGGPDTQYF.